This T cell receptor beta chain originates from a study of blood T cell repertoires in COVID-19. At the level of the study: The United States, Italy and Spain were the sources of the acute and convalescent COVID-19 samples.

V lost 7 bases and J lost 3, with 10 bases in between. Germline V gene lookup returns CDR1 SNHLY and CDR2 FYNNEI. This CDR3 contains 12 residues. How the authors handled the data: Amplification of reference gene primers provided the estimated nucleated cell counts. This table comes from immunoSEQ multiplex PCR, and its TCRdb copy is limited to in-frame clones, with some not included. The V and J calls and clone size were taken over from that table, and D and trimming were inferred from the DNA. The profile shows about 200,000 clones, about 85% of them singletons. Sequencing was performed on peripheral blood. The receptor was derived from an elderly woman with acute or convalescent COVID-19. V and J are TRBV2 and TRBJ2-7; D may be TRBD2 (5 bases). CDR3 region: CASNGRDYEQYF. The CDR3 region has the DNA TGTGCCAGCAACGGACGGGACTACGAGCAGTACTTC.